This T cell receptor beta chain was documented in a study of TIL therapy for anti-PD-1-resistant metastatic lung cancer. Study-wide results and limits: Patients were highly selected, enriched for treatment-naive, never-smoker and oncogene-addicted cases.

Germline lookup yields CDR1 SGHKS and CDR2 YYEKEE (reference sequence). The CDR3 covers 17 residues. V lost 0 bases and J lost 2, with 17 bases in between. Time point given: pre-treatment sample, taken before nivolumab and TIL therapy. Most excised metastases sampled were pleural nodules or supraclavicular lymph nodes. The immunoSEQ assay was v3. Method: immunoSEQ multiplex PCR; TCRdb's copy keeps in-frame clones and lacks some. The repertoire consists of about 100,000 clones, with roughly two thirds occurring once and the leading ten covering over 9.5%. Comments on this clone: As yet, its antigen is unknown.

The receptor's source is a person between 25 and 80 years old with non-small cell lung cancer. This material consisted of tumor tissue, taken at baseline. The chain uses TRBV5-5 and TRBJ1-1; TRBD1 is a possible D gene (5 bases). This CDR3 is CASSLVWGAGSNTEAFF. In DNA, the CDR3 is TGTGCCAGCAGCTTGGTTTGGGGCGCGGGAAGTAACACTGAAGCTTTCTTT.